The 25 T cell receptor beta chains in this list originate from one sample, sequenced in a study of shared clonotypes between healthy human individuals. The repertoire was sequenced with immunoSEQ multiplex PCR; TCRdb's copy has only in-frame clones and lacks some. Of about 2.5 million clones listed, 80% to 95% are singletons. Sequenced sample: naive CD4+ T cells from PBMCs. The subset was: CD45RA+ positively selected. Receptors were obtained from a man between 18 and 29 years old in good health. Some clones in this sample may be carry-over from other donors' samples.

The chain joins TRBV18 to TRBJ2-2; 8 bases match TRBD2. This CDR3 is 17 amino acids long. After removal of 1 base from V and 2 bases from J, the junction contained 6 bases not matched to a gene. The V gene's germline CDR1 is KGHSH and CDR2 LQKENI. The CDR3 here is CASSPRGAGANTGELFF. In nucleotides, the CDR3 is TGTGCCAGCTCACCACGTGGAGCGGGAGCAAACACCGGGGAGCTGTTTTTT.

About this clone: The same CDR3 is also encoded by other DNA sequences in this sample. The chain's CDR3 is CAISESSGTYEQYF. As DNA, the CDR3 is TGTGCCATCAGTGAGAGCTCCGGCACCTACGAGCAGTACTTC. The V call is TRBV10-3, the J call TRBJ2-7; unclear D gene. V lost 2 bases to trimming and J lost 2 bases, with 10 bases between them. From germline, CDR1 is ENHRY and CDR2 SYGVKD. This CDR3 spans 14 amino acids.

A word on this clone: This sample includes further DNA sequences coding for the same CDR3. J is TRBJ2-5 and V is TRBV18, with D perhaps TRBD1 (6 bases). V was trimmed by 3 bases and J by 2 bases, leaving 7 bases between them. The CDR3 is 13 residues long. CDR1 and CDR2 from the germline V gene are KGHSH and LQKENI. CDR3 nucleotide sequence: TGTGCCAGCTCACCCGACAGGCAAGAGACCCAGTACTTC. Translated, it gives CASSPDRQETQYF.

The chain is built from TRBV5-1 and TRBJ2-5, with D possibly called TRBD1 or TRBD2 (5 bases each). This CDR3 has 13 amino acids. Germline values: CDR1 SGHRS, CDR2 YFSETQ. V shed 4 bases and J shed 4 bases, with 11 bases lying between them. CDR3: CASSRDVAETQYF. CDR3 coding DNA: TGCGCCAGCAGCAGGGACGTCGCAGAGACCCAGTACTTC.

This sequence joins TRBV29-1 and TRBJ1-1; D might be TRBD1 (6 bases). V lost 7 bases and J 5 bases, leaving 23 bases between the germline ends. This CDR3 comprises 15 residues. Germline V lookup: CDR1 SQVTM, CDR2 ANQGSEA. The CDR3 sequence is CSAGREGGVETEAFF. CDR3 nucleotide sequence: TGCAGCGCCGGTAGGGAGGGGGGGGTAGAGACTGAAGCTTTCTTT.

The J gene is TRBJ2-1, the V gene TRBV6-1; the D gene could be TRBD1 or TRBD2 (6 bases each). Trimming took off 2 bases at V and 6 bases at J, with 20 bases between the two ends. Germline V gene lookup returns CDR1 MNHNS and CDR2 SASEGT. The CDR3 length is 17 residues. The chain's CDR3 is CASSEWGVSPQGNEQFF. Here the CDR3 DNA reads TGTGCCAGCAGTGAATGGGGGGTATCCCCACAGGGCAATGAGCAGTTCTTC.

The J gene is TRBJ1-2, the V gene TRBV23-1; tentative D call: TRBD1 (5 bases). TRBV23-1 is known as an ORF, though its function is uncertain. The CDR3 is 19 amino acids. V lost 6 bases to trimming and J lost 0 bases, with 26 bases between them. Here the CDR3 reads CASSLGCRQFPLANYGYTF. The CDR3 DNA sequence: TGCGCCAGCAGCCTCGGTTGTCGACAGTTCCCTTTAGCTAACTATGGCTACACCTTC.

The chain's CDR3 is CASSSRDRTNEQYF. CDR3 in DNA: TGTGCCAGCAGCAGCCGGGACAGGACTAACGAGCAGTACTTC. This chain links TRBV5-4 with TRBJ2-7; 8 bases are a match to TRBD1. Germline CDR1 and CDR2: SGHNT and YYREEE (reference sequence). The ends lost 4 bases at V and 5 bases at J; junction bases unmatched: 8. The CDR3 has 14 residues.

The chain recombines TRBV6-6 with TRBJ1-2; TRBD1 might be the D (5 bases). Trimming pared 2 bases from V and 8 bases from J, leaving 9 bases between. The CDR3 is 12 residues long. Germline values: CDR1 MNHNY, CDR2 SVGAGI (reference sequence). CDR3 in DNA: TGTGCCAGCAGTTACGCAGGGTCCGGCTACACCTTC. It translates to CASSYAGSGYTF.

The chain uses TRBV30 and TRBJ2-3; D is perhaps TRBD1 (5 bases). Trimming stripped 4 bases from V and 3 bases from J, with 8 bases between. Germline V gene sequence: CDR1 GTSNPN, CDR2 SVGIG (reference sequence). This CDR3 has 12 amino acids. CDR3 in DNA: TGTGCCTGGACGCCAGGGACAGATACGCAGTATTTT. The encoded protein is CAWTPGTDTQYF.

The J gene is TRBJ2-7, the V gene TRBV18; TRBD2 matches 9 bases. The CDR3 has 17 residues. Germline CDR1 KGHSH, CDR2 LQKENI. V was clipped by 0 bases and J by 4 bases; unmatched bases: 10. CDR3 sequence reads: CASSPPAAGGRVYEQYF. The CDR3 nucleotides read TGTGCCAGCTCACCACCGGCAGCGGGAGGCCGGGTTTACGAGCAGTACTTC.

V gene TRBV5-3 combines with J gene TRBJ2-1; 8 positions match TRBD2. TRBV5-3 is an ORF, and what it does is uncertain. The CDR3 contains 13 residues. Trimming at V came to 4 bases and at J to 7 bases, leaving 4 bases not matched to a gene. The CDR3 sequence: CARSTGGPNEQFF. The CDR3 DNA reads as TGTGCCAGAAGCACGGGAGGGCCTAATGAGCAGTTCTTC.

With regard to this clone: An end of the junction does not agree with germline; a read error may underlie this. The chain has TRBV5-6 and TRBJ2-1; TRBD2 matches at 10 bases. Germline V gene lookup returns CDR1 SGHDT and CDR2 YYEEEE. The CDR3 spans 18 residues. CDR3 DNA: TGTGCCAGCAACTTGGAACCTAGCGGGAGATCCTCCTACAATGAGCAGTTCTTC. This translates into CASNLEPSGRSSYNEQFF. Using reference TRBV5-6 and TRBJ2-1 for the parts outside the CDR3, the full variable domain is DAGVTQSPTHLIKTRGQQVTLRCSPKSGHDTVSWYQQALGQGPQFIFQYYEEEERQRGNFPDRFSGHQFPNYSSELNVNALLLGDSALYLCASNLEPSGRSSYNEQFFGPGTRLTVL.

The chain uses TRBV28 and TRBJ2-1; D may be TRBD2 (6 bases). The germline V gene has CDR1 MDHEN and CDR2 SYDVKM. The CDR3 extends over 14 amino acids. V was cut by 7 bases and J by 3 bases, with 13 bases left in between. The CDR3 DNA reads TGTGCCAGCATCGCAGCGGGCTACTACAATGAGCAGTTCTTC. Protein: CASIAAGYYNEQFF.

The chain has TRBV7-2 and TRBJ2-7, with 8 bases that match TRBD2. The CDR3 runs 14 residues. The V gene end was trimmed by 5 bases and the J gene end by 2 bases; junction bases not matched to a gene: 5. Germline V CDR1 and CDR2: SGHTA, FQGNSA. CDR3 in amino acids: CASSLQRGPYEQYF. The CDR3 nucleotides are TGTGCCAGCAGCCTGCAGCGGGGGCCCTACGAGCAGTACTTC.

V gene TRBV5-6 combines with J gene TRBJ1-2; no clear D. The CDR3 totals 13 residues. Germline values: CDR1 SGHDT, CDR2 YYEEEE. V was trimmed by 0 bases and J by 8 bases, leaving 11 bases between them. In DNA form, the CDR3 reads TGTGCCAGCAGCTTGGAGGAGGTCAGGGGCTACACCTTC. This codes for CASSLEEVRGYTF.

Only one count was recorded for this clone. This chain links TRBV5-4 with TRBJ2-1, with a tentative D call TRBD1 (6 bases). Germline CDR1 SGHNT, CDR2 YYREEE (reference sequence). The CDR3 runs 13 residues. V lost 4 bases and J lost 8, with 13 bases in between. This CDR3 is CASSVQGRDEQFF. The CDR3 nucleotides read TGTGCCAGCAGCGTTCAGGGGCGGGATGAGCAGTTCTTC.

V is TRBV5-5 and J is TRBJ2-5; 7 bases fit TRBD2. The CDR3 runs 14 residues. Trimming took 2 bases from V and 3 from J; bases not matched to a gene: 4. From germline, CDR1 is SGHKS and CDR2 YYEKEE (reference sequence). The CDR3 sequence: CASSFSLAEETQYF. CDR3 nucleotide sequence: TGTGCCAGCAGCTTCTCCCTAGCGGAAGAGACCCAGTACTTC. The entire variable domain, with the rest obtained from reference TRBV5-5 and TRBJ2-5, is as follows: DAGVTQSPTHLIKTRGQQVTLRCSPISGHKSVSWYQQVLGQGPQFIFQYYEKEERGRGNFPDRFSARQFPNYSSELNVNALLLGDSALYLCASSFSLAEETQYFGPGTRLLVL.

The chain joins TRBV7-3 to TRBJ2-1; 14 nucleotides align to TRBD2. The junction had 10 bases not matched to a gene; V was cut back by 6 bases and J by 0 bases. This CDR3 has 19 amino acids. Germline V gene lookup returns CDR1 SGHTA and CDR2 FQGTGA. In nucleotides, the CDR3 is TGTGCCAGCAGATCACCGGGACTAGCGGGAGAAAGCTCCTACAATGAGCAGTTCTTC. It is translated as CASRSPGLAGESSYNEQFF.

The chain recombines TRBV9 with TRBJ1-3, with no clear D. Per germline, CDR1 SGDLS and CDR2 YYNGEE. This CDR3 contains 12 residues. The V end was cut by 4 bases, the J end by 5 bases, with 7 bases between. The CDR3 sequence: CASSRERNTIYF. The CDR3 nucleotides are TGTGCCAGCAGCAGGGAGAGAAACACCATATATTTT.

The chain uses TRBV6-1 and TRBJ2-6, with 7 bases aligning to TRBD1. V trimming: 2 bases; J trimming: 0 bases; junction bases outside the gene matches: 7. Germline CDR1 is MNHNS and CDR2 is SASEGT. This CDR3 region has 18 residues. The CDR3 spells CASSEHWTGGSGANVLTF. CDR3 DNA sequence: TGTGCCAGCAGTGAACATTGGACAGGAGGCTCTGGGGCCAACGTCCTGACTTTC.

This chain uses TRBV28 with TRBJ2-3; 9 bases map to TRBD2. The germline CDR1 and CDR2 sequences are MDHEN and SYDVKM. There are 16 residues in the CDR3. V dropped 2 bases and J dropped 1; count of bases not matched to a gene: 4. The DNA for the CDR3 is TGTGCCAGCAGTTTAATCCGCGGGAGGGGCACAGATACGCAGTATTTT. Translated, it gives CASSLIRGRGTDTQYF.

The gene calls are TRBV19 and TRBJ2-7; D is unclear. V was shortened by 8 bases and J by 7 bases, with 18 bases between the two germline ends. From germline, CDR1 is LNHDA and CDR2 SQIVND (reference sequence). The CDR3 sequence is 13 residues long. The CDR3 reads CASGEHRRREQYF. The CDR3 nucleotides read TGTGCCAGTGGCGAACATAGGAGAAGGGAGCAGTACTTC.

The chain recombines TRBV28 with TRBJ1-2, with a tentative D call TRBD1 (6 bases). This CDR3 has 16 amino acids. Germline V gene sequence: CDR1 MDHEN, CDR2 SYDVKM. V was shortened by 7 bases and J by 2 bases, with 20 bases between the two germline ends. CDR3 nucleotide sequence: TGTGCCAGCACTCCAGGGGTATCATTGTGGAACTATGGCTACACCTTC. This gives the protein CASTPGVSLWNYGYTF.

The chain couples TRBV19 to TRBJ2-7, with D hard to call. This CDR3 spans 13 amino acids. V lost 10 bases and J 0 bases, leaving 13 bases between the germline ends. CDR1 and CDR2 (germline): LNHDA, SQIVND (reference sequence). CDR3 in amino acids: CATSEQSSYEQYF. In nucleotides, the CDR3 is TGTGCCACCTCTGAACAGAGCTCCTACGAGCAGTACTTC. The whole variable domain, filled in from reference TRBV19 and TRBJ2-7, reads DGGITQSPKYLFRKEGQNVTLSCEQNLNHDAMYWYRQDPGQGLRLIYYSQIVNDFQKGDIAEGYSVSREKKESFPLTVTSAQKNPTAFYLCATSEQSSYEQYFGPGTRLTVT.